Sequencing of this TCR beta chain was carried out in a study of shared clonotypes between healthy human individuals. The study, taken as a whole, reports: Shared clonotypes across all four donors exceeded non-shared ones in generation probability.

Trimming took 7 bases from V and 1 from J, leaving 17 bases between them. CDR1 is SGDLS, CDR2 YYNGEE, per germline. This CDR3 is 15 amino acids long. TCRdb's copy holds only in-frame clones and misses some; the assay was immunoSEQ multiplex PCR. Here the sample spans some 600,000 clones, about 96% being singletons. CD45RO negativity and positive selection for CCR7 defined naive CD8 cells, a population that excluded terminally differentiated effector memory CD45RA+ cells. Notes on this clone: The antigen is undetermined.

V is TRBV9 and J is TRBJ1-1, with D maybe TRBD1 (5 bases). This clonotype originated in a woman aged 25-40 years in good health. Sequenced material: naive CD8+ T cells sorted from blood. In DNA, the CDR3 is TGTGCCAGCTCCGGGGGGAGGGAGTGGAACACTGAAGCTTTCTTT. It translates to CASSGGREWNTEAFF. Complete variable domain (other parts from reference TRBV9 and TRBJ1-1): DSGVTQTPKHLITATGQRVTLRCSPRSGDLSVYWYQQSLDQGLQFLIQYYNGEERAKGNILERFSAQQFPDLHSELNLSSLELGDSALYFCASSGGREWNTEAFFGQGTRLTVV.